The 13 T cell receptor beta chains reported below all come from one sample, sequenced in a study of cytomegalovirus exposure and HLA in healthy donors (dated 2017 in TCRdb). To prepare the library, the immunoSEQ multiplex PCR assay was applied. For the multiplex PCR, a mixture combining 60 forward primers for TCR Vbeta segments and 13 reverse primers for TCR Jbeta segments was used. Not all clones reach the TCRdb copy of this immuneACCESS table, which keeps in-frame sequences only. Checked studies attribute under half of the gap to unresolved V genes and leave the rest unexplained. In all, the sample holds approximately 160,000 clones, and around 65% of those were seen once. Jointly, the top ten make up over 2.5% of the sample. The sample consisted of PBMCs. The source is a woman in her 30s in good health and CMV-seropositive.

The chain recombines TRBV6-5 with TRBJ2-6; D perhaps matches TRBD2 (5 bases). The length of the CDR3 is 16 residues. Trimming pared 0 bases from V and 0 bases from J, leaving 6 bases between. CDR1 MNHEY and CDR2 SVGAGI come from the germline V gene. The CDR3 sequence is CASSYSGISGANVLTF. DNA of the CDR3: TGTGCCAGCAGTTACTCCGGGATCTCTGGGGCCAACGTCCTGACTTTC.

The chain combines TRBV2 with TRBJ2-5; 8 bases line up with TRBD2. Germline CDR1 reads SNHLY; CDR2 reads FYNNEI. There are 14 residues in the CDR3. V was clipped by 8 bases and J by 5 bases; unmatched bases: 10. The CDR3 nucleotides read TGTGCCAGCCACGGTAGCGGGATATCGGAGACCCAGTACTTC. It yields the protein CASHGSGISETQYF.

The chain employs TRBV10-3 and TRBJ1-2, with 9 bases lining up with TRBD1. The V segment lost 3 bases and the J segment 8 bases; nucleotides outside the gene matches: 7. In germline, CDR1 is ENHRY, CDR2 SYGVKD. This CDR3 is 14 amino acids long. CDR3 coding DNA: TGTGCCATCAGTGAAGGACAGGGGATATGGGGCTACACCTTC. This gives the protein CAISEGQGIWGYTF.

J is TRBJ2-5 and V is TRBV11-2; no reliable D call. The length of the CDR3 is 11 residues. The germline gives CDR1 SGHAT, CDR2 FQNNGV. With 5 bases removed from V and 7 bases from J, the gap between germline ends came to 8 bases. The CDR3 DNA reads TGTGCCAGCAGCCTCCCGGGGACCCAGTACTTC. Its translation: CASSLPGTQYF. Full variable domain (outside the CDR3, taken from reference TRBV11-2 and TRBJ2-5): EAGVAQSPRYKIIEKRQSVAFWCNPISGHATLYWYQQILGQGPKLLIQFQNNGVVDDSQLPKDRFSAERLKGVDSTLKIQPAKLEDSAVYLCASSLPGTQYFGPGTRLLVL.

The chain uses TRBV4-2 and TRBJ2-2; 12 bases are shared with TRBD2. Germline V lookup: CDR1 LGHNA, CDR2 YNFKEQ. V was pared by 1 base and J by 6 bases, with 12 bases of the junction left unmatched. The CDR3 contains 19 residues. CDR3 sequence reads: CASSQGSSGRAGGAGELFF. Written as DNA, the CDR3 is TGTGCCAGCAGCCAAGGATCTAGCGGGAGGGCCGGGGGCGCCGGGGAGCTGTTTTTT.

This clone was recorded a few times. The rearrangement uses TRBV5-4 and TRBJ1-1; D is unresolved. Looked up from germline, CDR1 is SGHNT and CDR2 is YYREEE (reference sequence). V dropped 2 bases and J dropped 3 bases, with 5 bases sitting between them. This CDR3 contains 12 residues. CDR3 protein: CASSFSDTEAFF. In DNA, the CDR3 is TGTGCCAGCAGCTTCTCGGACACTGAAGCTTTCTTT. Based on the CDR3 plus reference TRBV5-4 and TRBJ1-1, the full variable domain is ETGVTQSPTHLIKTRGQQVTLRCSSQSGHNTVSWYQQALGQGPQFIFQYYREEENGRGNFPPRFSGLQFPNYSSELNVNALELDDSALYLCASSFSDTEAFFGQGTRLTVV.

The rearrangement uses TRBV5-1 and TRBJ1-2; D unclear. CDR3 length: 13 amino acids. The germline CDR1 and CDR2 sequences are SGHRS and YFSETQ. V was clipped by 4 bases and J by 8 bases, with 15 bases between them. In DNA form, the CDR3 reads TGCGCCAGCAGCACCGAACCCACGGGAGGCTACACCTTC. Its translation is CASSTEPTGGYTF.

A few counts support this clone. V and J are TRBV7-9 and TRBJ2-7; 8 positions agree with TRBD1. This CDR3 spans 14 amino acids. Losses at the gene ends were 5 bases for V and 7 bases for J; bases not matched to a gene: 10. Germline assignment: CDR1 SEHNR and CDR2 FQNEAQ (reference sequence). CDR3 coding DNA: TGTGCCAGCAGCCCTGGGCAGGGGGCGGGGGAGCAGTACTTC. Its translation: CASSPGQGAGEQYF. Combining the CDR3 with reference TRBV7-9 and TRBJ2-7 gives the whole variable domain DTGVSQNPRHKITKRGQNVTFRCDPISEHNRLYWYRQTLGQGPEFLTYFQNEAQLEKSRLLSDRFSAERPKGSFSTLEIQRTEQGDSAMYLCASSPGQGAGEQYFGPGTRLTVT.

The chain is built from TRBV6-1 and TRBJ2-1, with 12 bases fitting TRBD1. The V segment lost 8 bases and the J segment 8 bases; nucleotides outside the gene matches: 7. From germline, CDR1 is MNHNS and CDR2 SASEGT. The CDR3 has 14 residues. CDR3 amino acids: CASRDRGQGHEQFF. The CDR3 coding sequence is TGTGCCAGCCGGGACAGGGGGCAGGGACATGAGCAGTTCTTC.

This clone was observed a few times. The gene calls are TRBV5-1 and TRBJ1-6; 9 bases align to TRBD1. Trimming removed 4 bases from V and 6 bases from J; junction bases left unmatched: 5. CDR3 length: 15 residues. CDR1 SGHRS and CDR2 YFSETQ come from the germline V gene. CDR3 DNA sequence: TGCGCCAGCAGCGTACAGGGGGCTTCTAATTCACCCCTCCACTTT. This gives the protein CASSVQGASNSPLHF.

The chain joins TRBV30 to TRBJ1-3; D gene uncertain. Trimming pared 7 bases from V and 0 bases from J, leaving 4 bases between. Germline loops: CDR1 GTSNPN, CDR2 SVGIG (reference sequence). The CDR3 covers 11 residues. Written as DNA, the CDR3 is TGTGCCTCAGGCTCTGGAAACACCATATATTTT. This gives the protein CASGSGNTIYF.

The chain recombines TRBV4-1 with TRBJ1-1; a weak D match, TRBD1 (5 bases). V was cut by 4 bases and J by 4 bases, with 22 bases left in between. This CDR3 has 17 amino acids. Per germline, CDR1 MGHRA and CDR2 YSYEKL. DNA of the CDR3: TGCGCCAGCAGCCCCGGCGTAGTGGAGGGGCTCGGCACTGAAGCTTTCTTT. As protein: CASSPGVVEGLGTEAFF.

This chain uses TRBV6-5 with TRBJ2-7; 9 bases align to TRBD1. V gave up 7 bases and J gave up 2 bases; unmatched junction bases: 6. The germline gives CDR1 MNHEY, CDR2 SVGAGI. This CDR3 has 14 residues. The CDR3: CASKGGQGAYEQYF. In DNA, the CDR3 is TGTGCCAGCAAAGGGGGACAGGGAGCCTACGAGCAGTACTTC.